The next 16 T cell receptor beta chains were all read from a single sample in a study of shared clonotypes between healthy human individuals. Generated by immunoSEQ multiplex PCR, the TCRdb table keeps only in-frame clones and is missing some. Of roughly 2,300,000 clones in the sample, about nine tenths were seen once. The sample taken for sequencing was naive CD4+ T cells from PBMCs. Subset of the sample: CD45RA+ positively selected. The receptors here all came from a young man in good health. Some clones in this sample may be carry-over from other donors' samples.

This clone was detected only once. The V gene is TRBV5-5, the J gene TRBJ1-2, with a weak D call TRBD1 (6 bases). This CDR3 has 13 amino acids. Trimming shortened V by 4 bases and J by 3 bases, and 10 bases separated the two germline ends. In germline, CDR1 is SGHKS, CDR2 YYEKEE (reference sequence). The CDR3 sequence: CASSATGYYGYTF. The CDR3 coding sequence is TGTGCCAGCAGCGCCACAGGGTACTATGGCTACACCTTC.

V usage is TRBV4-2 and J usage is TRBJ2-1; 9 bases line up with TRBD2. Germline V lookup: CDR1 LGHNA, CDR2 YNFKEQ. The CDR3 runs to 17 residues. J lost 7 bases, V lost 2 bases, and 12 bases had no gene match. The CDR3 sequence: CASSQPSREGPGNEQFF. Here the CDR3 DNA reads TGTGCCAGCAGCCAACCCTCGCGGGAGGGCCCGGGGAATGAGCAGTTCTTC.

This clone was detected once. V is TRBV4-2 and J is TRBJ1-1; D gene ambiguous. The CDR3 loop spans 15 amino acids. Germline assignment: CDR1 LGHNA and CDR2 YNFKEQ. Trimming left V 0 bases short and J 0 bases short, with 8 bases between. The CDR3 reads CASSQEGTMNTEAFF. CDR3 sequence (DNA): TGTGCCAGCAGCCAAGAGGGCACAATGAACACTGAAGCTTTCTTT.

V and J are TRBV5-6 and TRBJ1-2, with D unresolved. V was shortened by 1 base and J by 8 bases, with 15 bases between the two germline ends. Per germline, CDR1 SGHDT and CDR2 YYEEEE. CDR3 length: 14 residues. This CDR3 reads CASSLWKGLGGYTF. The CDR3 nucleotides are TGTGCCAGCAGCTTGTGGAAGGGTTTGGGAGGCTACACCTTC.

The chain uses TRBV13 and TRBJ1-1; D is unclear. The CDR3 is 16 amino acids. Germline assignment: CDR1 PRHDT and CDR2 FYEKMQ (reference sequence). V was pared by 0 bases and J by 3 bases, with 14 bases between. CDR3 protein: CASSLGARVVDTEAFF. In nucleotides, the CDR3 is TGTGCCAGCAGCTTAGGTGCGCGGGTGGTGGACACTGAAGCTTTCTTT.

This clone was picked up one time. V is TRBV7-9 and J is TRBJ1-5; D might be TRBD1 (5 bases). Germline CDR1 SEHNR, CDR2 FQNEAQ (reference sequence). This CDR3 contains 14 residues. The V end was cut by 3 bases, the J end by 7 bases, with 13 bases between. The DNA for the CDR3 is TGTGCCAGCAGCTTGCAGGGTGGCGTGCAGCCCCAGCATTTT. This encodes CASSLQGGVQPQHF.

This CDR3 is CASSPRDSRSDEQYF. The CDR3 DNA sequence: TGTGCCAGCAGCCCGCGGGACTCCCGTTCTGACGAGCAGTACTTC. The chain has TRBV11-2 and TRBJ2-7, with D possibly matching TRBD2 (6 bases). Germline CDR1 reads SGHAT; CDR2 reads FQNNGV. V shed 5 bases and J shed 5 bases, with 19 bases lying between them. The CDR3 has 15 residues. Full variable domain (rest looked up from reference TRBV11-2 and TRBJ2-7): EAGVAQSPRYKIIEKRQSVAFWCNPISGHATLYWYQQILGQGPKLLIQFQNNGVVDDSQLPKDRFSAERLKGVDSTLKIQPAKLEDSAVYLCASSPRDSRSDEQYFGPGTRLTVT.

The chain is built from TRBV10-3 and TRBJ2-1; TRBD1 is a possible D gene (6 bases). Germline values: CDR1 ENHRY, CDR2 SYGVKD. This CDR3 has 14 amino acids. V was cut by 9 bases and J by 5 bases, with 17 bases left in between. CDR3: CAMGTGSWNNEQFF. In DNA, the CDR3 is TGTGCCATGGGAACAGGGAGTTGGAACAATGAGCAGTTCTTC.

This sequence joins TRBV11-2 and TRBJ2-4, with a weak D call TRBD1 (6 bases). CDR1 SGHAT and CDR2 FQNNGV come from the germline V gene. CDR3 length: 12 residues. Trimming took off 3 bases at V and 12 bases at J, with 12 bases between the two ends. Written as DNA, the CDR3 is TGTGCCAGCAGCTTTCCGACAGGTCATCAGTACTTC. Its protein is CASSFPTGHQYF. The whole variable domain, filled in from reference TRBV11-2 and TRBJ2-4, reads EAGVAQSPRYKIIEKRQSVAFWCNPISGHATLYWYQQILGQGPKLLIQFQNNGVVDDSQLPKDRFSAERLKGVDSTLKIQPAKLEDSAVYLCASSFPTGHQYFGAGTRLSVL.

The chain links TRBV28 to TRBJ2-7; no reliable D call. The V and J ends lost 7 bases and 7 bases respectively, with 11 bases between them. The CDR3 runs to 11 residues. Per germline, CDR1 MDHEN and CDR2 SYDVKM. DNA of the CDR3: TGTGCCAGCACGGCGTCAAGGGAGCAGTACTTC. This gives the protein CASTASREQYF.

This chain uses TRBV27 with TRBJ2-2; the D is unclear. The CDR3 totals 19 residues. CDR1 MNHEY and CDR2 SMNVEV come from the germline V gene (reference sequence). V gave up 2 bases and J gave up 1 base, with 20 bases separating them. The CDR3 spells CASSLRSTGRYRNTGELFF. The CDR3 DNA sequence: TGTGCCAGCAGTTTAAGGTCTACGGGCAGATATAGGAACACCGGGGAGCTGTTTTTT.

V is TRBV28 and J is TRBJ1-3; no definite D call. V lost 8 bases, J lost 0 bases, and 8 bases lay in between. This CDR3 comprises 13 residues. CDR1 and CDR2 from the germline V gene are MDHEN and SYDVKM. CDR3 in DNA: TGTGCCAGCGTTGACCTCTCTGGAAACACCATATATTTT. Translating it yields CASVDLSGNTIYF.

This clone has just one count. J is TRBJ2-2 and V is TRBV5-1; TRBD2 might be the D (5 bases). This CDR3 contains 14 residues. Per germline, CDR1 SGHRS and CDR2 YFSETQ. The V and J ends lost 0 bases and 7 bases respectively, with 10 bases between them. CDR3 region: CASSLVFGIGELFF. The CDR3 nucleotides read TGCGCCAGCAGCTTGGTATTCGGGATCGGGGAGCTGTTTTTT.

V usage is TRBV4-3 and J usage is TRBJ1-2; D is undetermined. Germline V gene data show CDR1 as LGHNA and CDR2 as YSLEER. CDR3 length equals 16 residues. Trimming removed 1 base from V and 2 bases from J, with 14 bases in between. The CDR3 spells CASSQGAKALNYGYTF. In DNA form, the CDR3 reads TGCGCCAGCAGCCAAGGAGCTAAGGCCCTCAACTATGGCTACACCTTC.

The V gene is TRBV28, the J gene TRBJ1-5, with a tentative D call TRBD1 (5 bases). Germline V gene data show CDR1 as MDHEN and CDR2 as SYDVKM. Deletions cut 6 bases from V and 8 bases from J, with 17 bases between. This CDR3 spans 14 amino acids. The CDR3 DNA sequence: TGTGCCAGCAGCCAACTGGACACCCGAGAGCCCCAGCATTTT. Translation: CASSQLDTREPQHF.

The V call is TRBV29-1, the J call TRBJ2-3; the match to TRBD2 covers 8 bases. CDR1 and CDR2 (germline): SQVTM, ANQGSEA. CDR3 size: 14 residues. Unmatched junction bases numbered 7, after V lost 6 bases and J lost 2 bases. CDR3 sequence (DNA): TGCAGCGTGTTGGGGACTAGAAACACAGATACGCAGTATTTT. Its translation: CSVLGTRNTDTQYF.